This T cell receptor (beta chain) was captured in a study of T-cell memory formation after mild COVID-19. At the level of the study: Among the donors, TCR clusters were largely specific to each donor.

Broader study findings: Contracting CD4+ clones were located mainly in CM and EM, and CD8+ clones in EMRA. Whereas later expanders leaned CD4+, clones contracting day 15 to 85 showed a balanced CD4/CD8 makeup. Whether day 37 second-wave clones are SARS-CoV-2-specific was not confirmed.

As concerns this clonotype: As yet, its antigen is unknown.

TCRdb re-called the 5' RACE reads with MiXCR, one entry per CDR3 protein. The sample includes hundreds of thousands of distinct CDR3 sequences, around a quarter of them seen just once. Unmatched junction bases numbered 3, after V lost 4 bases and J lost 1 base. The CDR3 spans 15 residues. Per the germline V gene, CDR1 is MNHNS and CDR2 is SASEGT. The TCR originated in an adult woman who had mild COVID-19 (a few samples of this study predate the infection). Cell type and time point are not known. The sample consisted of PBMCs or a T cell subset sorted from them (not recorded which). The gene calls are TRBV6-1 and TRBJ1-3; 8 positions agree with TRBD1. The DNA for the CDR3 is TGTGCCAGCAGTGCCGACAGGGGATCTGGAAACACCATATATTTT. As protein: CASSADRGSGNTIYF.